This passage covers 8 T cell receptor beta chains from one sample sequenced in a study of blood T cell repertoires in COVID-19. Here immunoSEQ multiplex PCR was the method, and the copy in TCRdb shows in-frame clones only, minus some. The sample has about 190,000 clones, around nine tenths seen once; the top ten hold approximately 5.6%. The sequenced sample consisted of peripheral blood. These receptors all stem from a woman in her thirties or forties who had recovered from COVID-19.

J is TRBJ2-1 and V is TRBV27; 7 positions agree with TRBD2. The germline CDR1 and CDR2 sequences are MNHEY and SMNVEV (reference sequence). The CDR3 totals 15 residues. V lost 8 bases and J lost 15; bases outside the gene matches: 22. The CDR3 sequence is CASALFTAGESPRFF. CDR3 nucleotides: TGTGCCAGCGCTCTATTTACCGCGGGGGAGTCCCCCCGGTTCTTC.

The rearrangement uses TRBV6-4 and TRBJ1-2; D possibly corresponds to TRBD1 (5 bases). Per germline, CDR1 MRHNA and CDR2 SNTAGT. V was shortened by 7 bases and J by 4 bases, with 16 bases between the two germline ends. The CDR3 is 14 residues long. The CDR3 DNA follows: TGTGCCAGCAAATACGACAGTTACTCCTATGGCTACACCTTC. Translated, it gives CASKYDSYSYGYTF.

The rearrangement links TRBV27 to TRBJ2-2, with a tentative D call TRBD2 (5 bases). The CDR3 spans 16 residues. Germline-derived CDR1 and CDR2 are MNHEY and SMNVEV (reference sequence). V was cut by 5 bases and J by 6 bases, with 19 bases left in between. The DNA of the CDR3 is TGTGCCAGCAGTCCACCGACTACTGCAACGGCCGGGGAGCTGTTTTTT. The encoded protein is CASSPPTTATAGELFF.

This clone was counted a single time. The chain combines TRBV20-1 with TRBJ1-1; TRBD1 might be the D (5 bases). Trimming removed 3 bases at V and 0 bases at J, with 8 bases between. This CDR3 comprises 13 residues. The germline gives CDR1 DFQATT, CDR2 SNEGSKA (reference sequence). The CDR3 DNA reads as TGCAGTGCTAGTCAGGGTCTGAACACTGAAGCTTTCTTT. Translating it yields CSASQGLNTEAFF.

The V and J genes are TRBV27 and TRBJ1-4; D might be TRBD1 (6 bases). Trimming took 4 bases from V and 8 from J, leaving 14 bases between them. The CDR3 has 14 amino acids. Germline CDR1 reads MNHEY; CDR2 reads SMNVEV (reference sequence). The DNA for the CDR3 is TGTGCCAGCAGTTCAAACAGGGATTGGGAAAAACTGTTTTTT. Translated, it gives CASSSNRDWEKLFF.

This clone was observed a few times. The chain carries TRBV9 and TRBJ1-2; 11 positions match TRBD1. This CDR3 is built from 13 residues. V gave up 4 bases and J gave up 8 bases; unmatched junction bases: 4. The germline CDR1 and CDR2 sequences are SGDLS and YYNGEE. The CDR3, as DNA: TGTGCCAGCAGCCGGGACAGGGGGGAAGGCTACACCTTC. It specifies CASSRDRGEGYTF.

CDR3: CASSQVLAGGSGSYNEQFF. For the CDR3, the DNA is TGTGCCAGCAGCCAAGTGCTAGCGGGAGGTTCCGGGTCCTACAATGAGCAGTTCTTC. The V gene is TRBV3-1 (or the pseudogene TRBV3-2), the J gene TRBJ2-1, with 11 nucleotides matching TRBD2. Looked up from germline, CDR1 is LGHDT and CDR2 is YNNKEL (reference sequence). There are 19 residues in the CDR3. J gave up 1 base and V 1 base, and 9 bases lay outside the gene matches.

This chain connects TRBV11-3 to TRBJ1-1; possibly TRBD1 for D (6 bases). The CDR3 runs 15 residues. V was pared by 3 bases and J by 1 base, with 12 bases between. Germline-derived CDR1 and CDR2 are SGHNT and YENEEA. Here the CDR3 reads CASSLGQGKNTEAFF. Here the CDR3 DNA reads TGTGCCAGCAGCTTGGGACAAGGAAAGAACACTGAAGCTTTCTTT.